This T cell receptor (beta chain) was recorded in a study of cytomegalovirus exposure and HLA in healthy donors. At the level of the study: Among the 300 to 400 donors who were genotyped, about 79% fell in the genetic ancestry cluster that is associated with self-reported Caucasian donors. Points from the study as a whole: In a later analysis, a genetic analysis reported fewer productive-TCR N-insertions in an Asian-associated ancestry cluster than the cohort average. About 87% or about 30% of the time was how often most TCR beta V segments were productive, according to an earlier analysis.

The PCR made use of 60 Vbeta and 13 Jbeta primers. TCRdb's table, derived via immunoSEQ multiplex PCR, lists solely in-frame clones and lacks some. The data contain approximately 190,000 clones, approximately 80% of them singletons. Each of the donors was a healthy bone marrow donor. On this clone: Antigen specificity is unknown.

The sequencing sample was made of PBMCs. The TCR originated in a man aged 40-55 years in good health and CMV-seropositive.

CDR3 nucleotides: TGTGCCAGCAGCTTCGGGGAGGGCAACTATGGCTACACCTTC. Translation: CASSFGEGNYGYTF. The chain employs TRBV5-5 and TRBJ1-2; no clear D gene. V dropped 2 bases and J dropped 2 bases, with 10 bases sitting between them. Germline CDR1 SGHKS, CDR2 YYEKEE (reference sequence). The CDR3 runs 14 residues. The full variable domain, in which reference TRBV5-5 and TRBJ1-2 provide the parts outside the CDR3, is DAGVTQSPTHLIKTRGQQVTLRCSPISGHKSVSWYQQVLGQGPQFIFQYYEKEERGRGNFPDRFSARQFPNYSSELNVNALLLGDSALYLCASSFGEGNYGYTFGSGTRLTVV.